This note documents a single T cell receptor beta chain sequence. Antigen: not known. This entry comes from a study of T cell responses to AZD1222 COVID-19 vaccine. Study-wide findings and caveats: No day 14 peak samples; only post-peak repertoires were characterized.

The CDR3 spans 16 residues. Germline loops: CDR1 SGHRS, CDR2 YFSETQ. After removal of 1 base from V and 8 bases from J, the junction contained 12 bases not matched to a gene. TCRdb's table, derived via immunoSEQ multiplex PCR, lists solely in-frame clones and lacks some. The sample has 60,000 to 75,000 clones, 83% seen once. Sequencing was performed on peripheral blood, taken 28 days after the second AZD1222 dose. This TCR was sampled from an adult who received the AZD1222 COVID-19 vaccine. The chain has TRBV5-1 and TRBJ1-2; 9 nucleotides line up with TRBD1. CDR3 nucleotide sequence: TGCGCCAGCAGCTTGACCTCCGGGACAGGGCTTCGGGGCTACACCTTC. Amino acids: CASSLTSGTGLRGYTF. Together with reference TRBV5-1 and TRBJ1-2, the CDR3 gives the full variable domain: KAGVTQTPRYLIKTRGQQVTLSCSPISGHRSVSWYQQTPGQGLQFLFEYFSETQRNKGNFPGRFSGRQFSNSRSEMNVSTLELGDSALYLCASSLTSGTGLRGYTFGSGTRLTVV.